This T cell receptor (beta chain) originates from a study of blood T cell repertoires in COVID-19. Study-level information: PBMCs, B-cell-depleted T cells, or T cells were the source of the cDNA or gDNA that made up the material.

TCRdb keeps only in-frame clones here, not all; method: immunoSEQ multiplex PCR. This table holds about 99,000 clones, 89% found once. Looked up from germline, CDR1 is LGHDT and CDR2 is YNNKEL (reference sequence). The ends lost 1 base at V and 8 bases at J; junction bases unmatched: 2. The CDR3 totals 14 residues. The genes are TRBV3-1 (or the pseudogene TRBV3-2) and TRBJ2-3; 11 bases line up with TRBD2. The material sequenced was peripheral blood. This receptor was identified in a woman aged 55-69 years with acute or convalescent COVID-19. The CDR3 sequence is CASSQALAGGTQYF. In DNA form, the CDR3 reads TGTGCCAGCAGCCAAGCGCTAGCGGGAGGTACGCAGTATTTT.